This T cell receptor (beta chain) came from a study of OX40 agonist ivuxolimab in advanced cancers. Study information: Ivuxolimab is a fully human IgG2 antibody that activates OX40 (CD134).

V was cut by 3 bases and J by 4 bases, with 12 bases left in between. The CDR3 covers 13 residues. Germline loops: CDR1 SQVTM, CDR2 ANQGSEA. Method: immunoSEQ multiplex PCR; TCRdb's copy keeps in-frame clones and lacks some. The sample holds about 71,000 clones, just under 95% seen once. The timepoints at which blood was sampled were baseline, cycle 4 day 1, and cycle 7 day 1. Sequenced material: CD4+ or CD8+ T cells sorted from blood, taken in a trial of the OX40 agonist ivuxolimab. The V call is TRBV29-1, the J call TRBJ1-1; maybe TRBD1 (5 bases). This clonotype was sampled from an adult with an advanced solid tumor such as melanoma, head and neck, liver or kidney cancer. CDR3 DNA sequence: TGCAGCGTTGACGGGGGGACGGGCACTGAAGCTTTCTTT. It is translated as CSVDGGTGTEAFF.